This T cell receptor beta chain stems from a study of blood T cell repertoires in COVID-19. Turning to the study itself: COVID-19 samples from acute and convalescent phases originated in the United States, Italy and Spain. From T cells, B-cell-depleted T cells, or PBMCs came the material, which was cDNA or gDNA.

Per the original data handling: Estimated nucleated cell counts came from reference gene primer amplification. Sequencing was performed with immunoSEQ multiplex PCR; in TCRdb, only in-frame clones are kept and a portion is missing. V and J calls and clone size are given by that table; D and trimming were obtained from the DNA. The table includes over 300,000 clones, 83% detected once. In germline, CDR1 is SGHRS, CDR2 YFSETQ. V lost 2 bases to trimming and J lost 8 bases; unmatched junction nucleotides: 4. The CDR3 contains 15 residues. The rearrangement joins TRBV5-1 to TRBJ2-1; 13 bases align to TRBD2. The TCR comes from a woman in her fifties or sixties with acute or convalescent COVID-19. Sequenced sample: peripheral blood. The CDR3, as DNA: TGCGCCAGCAGCTTTACTAGCGGGGGGGCGGATGAGCAGTTCTTC. Its translation: CASSFTSGGADEQFF.